These 23 T cell receptor beta chains came from one sample sequenced in a study of cytomegalovirus exposure and HLA in healthy donors. This PCR relied on a set of 60 Vbeta primers and 13 Jbeta primers. TCRdb's copy holds only in-frame clones and misses some; the assay was immunoSEQ multiplex PCR. The sample yields just over 150,000 clones, 86% seen once. The material sequenced was PBMCs. The receptors come from a woman aged 18-30 years in good health and CMV-seronegative.

In this sample, this clone turned up a few times. The chain recombines TRBV5-8 with TRBJ2-7; no clear D. Germline V lookup: CDR1 SGHTS, CDR2 YDEGEE. Trimming left V 4 bases short and J 9 bases short, with 14 bases between. This CDR3 contains 12 residues. The CDR3 DNA sequence: TGTGCCAGCAGCCAACTCTGGCGGCGGCAGTACTTC. As protein: CASSQLWRRQYF.

This chain connects TRBV30 to TRBJ1-5; TRBD1 aligns across 7 bases. Losses at the gene ends were 0 bases for V and 2 bases for J; bases not matched to a gene: 4. Germline CDR1 is GTSNPN and CDR2 is SVGIG (reference sequence). The CDR3 has 15 amino acids. As DNA, the CDR3 is TGTGCCTGGAGTGTAGGGGGCGCGGGCAATCAGCCCCAGCATTTT. Amino acid sequence: CAWSVGGAGNQPQHF.

The rearrangement joins TRBV7-2 to TRBJ2-2; D perhaps matches TRBD2 (5 bases). The CDR3 is made up of 16 amino acids. Per germline, CDR1 SGHTA and CDR2 FQGNSA. V was pared by 2 bases and J by 2 bases, with 12 bases between. For the CDR3, the DNA is TGTGCCAGCAGCTTACACGGACTCGGCAACACCGGGGAGCTGTTTTTT. This codes for CASSLHGLGNTGELFF.

The chain joins TRBV27 to TRBJ1-1, with 7 nucleotides matching TRBD1. The V gene end was trimmed by 6 bases and the J gene end by 0 bases; junction bases not matched to a gene: 4. Germline V gene lookup returns CDR1 MNHEY and CDR2 SMNVEV (reference sequence). CDR3 size: 14 residues. The CDR3 nucleotides read TGTGCCAGCAGAATGACAGGGATGAACACTGAAGCTTTCTTT. Translated, it gives CASRMTGMNTEAFF.

This clone was recorded once. The chain recombines TRBV6-5 with TRBJ2-1, with 10 nucleotides matching TRBD1. There are 13 residues in the CDR3. The trim removed 4 bases at V and 12 bases at J, leaving 6 bases unmatched. Germline V gene lookup returns CDR1 MNHEY and CDR2 SVGAGI. CDR3 region: CASSSQDRGRQFF. The CDR3 region has the DNA TGTGCCAGCAGTTCCCAGGACAGGGGGAGGCAGTTCTTC.

This chain connects TRBV7-3 to TRBJ2-5; 14 bases map to TRBD2. Gene TRBJ2-7 matches the end of the DNA better, so the J call may be wrong. The CDR3 sequence is 16 residues long. In germline, CDR1 is SGHTA, CDR2 FQGTGA. The CDR3 DNA reads as TGTGCCAGCAGCTTAACGGGGACTAGCGGGAGTAGCGAGCAGTACTTC. Encoded protein: CASSLTGTSGSSEQYF.

With respect to this clone: Other DNA sequences in the same sample also yield this CDR3. The chain employs TRBV27 and TRBJ1-5, with D maybe TRBD1 (5 bases). The germline V gene encodes CDR1 MNHEY and CDR2 SMNVEV (reference sequence). Trimming stripped 6 bases from V and 2 bases from J, with 5 bases between. This CDR3 region has 12 residues. CDR3 coding DNA: TGTGCCAGCAGACAGGGCAATCAGCCCCAGCATTTT. Protein: CASRQGNQPQHF.

The chain recombines TRBV6-6 with TRBJ2-5, with 8 positions matching TRBD2. CDR1 is MNHNY, CDR2 SVGAGI, per germline (reference sequence). CDR3 length: 14 residues. The V and J ends lost 2 bases and 5 bases, in that order; junction bases with no gene match: 4. Written as DNA, the CDR3 is TGTGCCAGCAGTTACCAGAGCGGGAGTGAGACCCAGTACTTC. This translates into CASSYQSGSETQYF.

The chain has TRBV5-1 and TRBJ2-7, with 7 bases lining up with TRBD1. Germline V lookup: CDR1 SGHRS, CDR2 YFSETQ. This CDR3 has 16 residues. The V gene end was trimmed by 3 bases and the J gene end by 5 bases; junction bases not matched to a gene: 14. This chain's CDR3 is CASSSKRQGREHEQYF. Written as DNA, the CDR3 is TGCGCCAGCAGCTCCAAACGACAGGGAAGGGAGCACGAGCAGTACTTC. Variable domain in full (rest from reference TRBV5-1 and TRBJ2-7): KAGVTQTPRYLIKTRGQQVTLSCSPISGHRSVSWYQQTPGQGLQFLFEYFSETQRNKGNFPGRFSGRQFSNSRSEMNVSTLELGDSALYLCASSSKRQGREHEQYFGPGTRLTVT.

The chain employs TRBV6-1 and TRBJ2-7; tentative D call: TRBD2 (5 bases). The ends were cut back, 1 base at V and 3 bases at J, with 10 bases in the middle. Per germline, CDR1 MNHNS and CDR2 SASEGT. CDR3 length: 14 residues. CDR3 bases: TGTGCCAGCAGTGAAGAGGTGGGAGTCTACGAGCAGTACTTC. Protein: CASSEEVGVYEQYF.

The V call is TRBV4-2, the J call TRBJ2-7; D possibly corresponds to TRBD2 (5 bases). V shed 3 bases and J shed 2 bases, with 14 bases lying between them. CDR1 and CDR2 from the germline V gene are LGHNA and YNFKEQ. The CDR3 length is 15 residues. CDR3 in amino acids: CASSQARSGAYEQYF. The CDR3, as DNA: TGTGCCAGCAGCCAGGCCAGAAGCGGTGCCTACGAGCAGTACTTC.

This chain connects TRBV20-1 to TRBJ2-1; TRBD1 matches 10 bases. Per the germline V gene, CDR1 is DFQATT and CDR2 is SNEGSKA (reference sequence). The CDR3 length is 11 residues. V was clipped by 5 bases and J by 12 bases; unmatched bases: 4. The CDR3, as DNA: TGCAGTGCTCTCGGACAGGGGGGGCAGTTCTTC. Protein product: CSALGQGGQFF.

V is TRBV2 and J is TRBJ2-7; 10 nucleotides match TRBD1. Germline CDR1 is SNHLY and CDR2 is FYNNEI. The CDR3 contains 14 residues. Trimming took 4 bases from V and 2 from J; bases not matched to a gene: 2. CDR3 residues: CASSGGTGAYEQYF. In DNA form, the CDR3 reads TGTGCCAGCAGTGGTGGGACAGGGGCCTACGAGCAGTACTTC.

The chain recombines TRBV28 with TRBJ2-5; 7 bases match TRBD2. Per germline, CDR1 MDHEN and CDR2 SYDVKM. The CDR3 covers 15 residues. With V trimmed by 7 bases and J by 4 bases, 12 bases remained unmatched. The DNA of the CDR3 is TGTGCCAGCACCAAAGGCGGGGGAGGTCGAGAGACCCAGTACTTC. This encodes CASTKGGGGRETQYF.

The chain links TRBV2 to TRBJ2-3, with TRBD1 identical over 10 bases. V gave up 7 bases and J gave up 4 bases; unmatched junction bases: 5. There are 14 residues in the CDR3. The germline V gene encodes CDR1 SNHLY and CDR2 FYNNEI. CDR3 DNA: TGTGCCAGCAATGTCGGGACAGGGGCAGATACGCAGTATTTT. Translated: CASNVGTGADTQYF.

The chain links TRBV5-1 to TRBJ2-3; 12 bases agree with TRBD2. Trimming at V came to 1 base and at J to 3 bases, leaving 12 bases not matched to a gene. The CDR3 is made up of 19 amino acids. From germline, CDR1 is SGHRS and CDR2 YFSETQ. CDR3 DNA sequence: TGCGCCAGCAGCTTGATGCTAGCGGGAGGGCTTCGGGAGACAGATACGCAGTATTTT. Residues: CASSLMLAGGLRETDTQYF. Full variable domain (outside the CDR3, taken from reference TRBV5-1 and TRBJ2-3): KAGVTQTPRYLIKTRGQQVTLSCSPISGHRSVSWYQQTPGQGLQFLFEYFSETQRNKGNFPGRFSGRQFSNSRSEMNVSTLELGDSALYLCASSLMLAGGLRETDTQYFGPGTRLTVL.

J is TRBJ1-1 and V is TRBV30; 7 bases are shared with TRBD1. J was trimmed by 4 bases and V by 4 bases; bases with no gene match: 18. The CDR3 extends over 17 amino acids. Germline-derived CDR1 and CDR2 are GTSNPN and SVGIG (reference sequence). DNA of the CDR3: TGTGCCTGGACCACCCCAGGGCGGACAGGAAGAGGCACTGAAGCTTTCTTT. Amino acids: CAWTTPGRTGRGTEAFF.

The rearrangement joins TRBV5-4 to TRBJ2-3, with TRBD2 as a possible D gene (6 bases). The germline V gene has CDR1 SGHNT and CDR2 YYREEE (reference sequence). The CDR3 is 14 amino acids. With 4 bases removed from V and 8 bases from J, the gap between germline ends came to 17 bases. In DNA, the CDR3 is TGTGCCAGCAGCGACGGGACTTCTGATGGTACGCAGTATTTT. Its protein is CASSDGTSDGTQYF.

This clone was seen a single time. V usage is TRBV28 and J usage is TRBJ1-5, with D unresolved. Germline CDR1 MDHEN, CDR2 SYDVKM. Deletions cut 6 bases from V and 2 bases from J, with 8 bases between. This CDR3 contains 13 residues. This chain's CDR3 is CASSPGGNQPQHF. CDR3 DNA: TGTGCCAGCAGCCCCGGTGGCAATCAGCCCCAGCATTTT.

This chain uses TRBV19 with TRBJ1-1; TRBD1 is a possible D gene (6 bases). The CDR3 is 13 residues long. Per the germline V gene, CDR1 is LNHDA and CDR2 is SQIVND (reference sequence). V was cut by 6 bases and J by 0 bases, with 8 bases left in between. CDR3 in DNA: TGTGCCAGTAGCAGGGGAATGAACACTGAAGCTTTCTTT. This translates into CASSRGMNTEAFF.

The chain links TRBV28 to TRBJ2-5; 8 nucleotides match TRBD2. The trim removed 8 bases at V and 1 base at J, leaving 6 bases unmatched. This CDR3 contains 14 residues. In germline, CDR1 is MDHEN, CDR2 SYDVKM. As DNA, the CDR3 is TGTGCCAGCCTAAGCGGGAGTCTCCAAGAGACCCAGTACTTC. It translates to CASLSGSLQETQYF. The whole variable domain, filled in from reference TRBV28 and TRBJ2-5, reads DVKVTQSSRYLVKRTGEKVFLECVQDMDHENMFWYRQDPGLGLRLIYFSYDVKMKEKGDIPEGYSVSREKKERFSLILESASTNQTSMYLCASLSGSLQETQYFGPGTRLLVL.

The chain links TRBV11-3 to TRBJ2-1; D possibly corresponds to TRBD2 (5 bases). This CDR3 spans 15 amino acids. The V and J ends lost 2 bases and 4 bases respectively, with 12 bases between them. CDR1 and CDR2 from the germline V gene are SGHNT and YENEEA. CDR3 bases: TGTGCCAGCAGCTTACGGACGACGGGGTACAATGAGCAGTTCTTC. Protein product: CASSLRTTGYNEQFF.

This chain links TRBV7-9 with TRBJ2-7, with 8 bases matching TRBD1. With 4 bases clipped from V and 3 bases from J, the junction kept 8 bases outside the gene matches. CDR3 length equals 15 residues. The germline V gene has CDR1 SEHNR and CDR2 FQNEAQ (reference sequence). CDR3 sequence: CASSSYIDRGYEQYF. In DNA, the CDR3 is TGTGCCAGCAGCTCCTATATTGACAGGGGCTACGAGCAGTACTTC. Drawing the rest from reference TRBV7-9 and TRBJ2-7, the complete variable domain is DTGVSQNPRHKITKRGQNVTFRCDPISEHNRLYWYRQTLGQGPEFLTYFQNEAQLEKSRLLSDRFSAERPKGSFSTLEIQRTEQGDSAMYLCASSSYIDRGYEQYFGPGTRLTVT.